The 27 T cell receptor beta chains below all came from one sample that was sequenced in a study of shared clonotypes between healthy human individuals. Positively selected for CCR7, the CD45RO-negative cells used as naive CD8 cells excluded terminally differentiated effector memory CD45RA+ cells. Using immunoSEQ multiplex PCR, the repertoire was profiled, and TCRdb retains in-frame clones only, with some absent. This table has about 820,000 clones, roughly 92% appearing once. The sequencing input was naive CD8+ T cells sorted from blood. All receptors derive from a man in his thirties or forties in good health.

CDR3 region: CASSDGQDYGYTF. The CDR3 DNA follows: TGTGCCAGCAGTGATGGACAGGACTATGGCTACACCTTC. This chain connects TRBV2 to TRBJ1-2, with TRBD1 matching over 7 bases. V shed 3 bases and J 3 bases; nucleotides not matched to a gene: 1. Germline values: CDR1 SNHLY, CDR2 FYNNEI. The CDR3 length is 13 residues.

Here the CDR3 reads CATARQGETQYF. The CDR3 DNA is TGTGCCACGGCTAGACAGGGTGAGACCCAGTACTTC. The V and J genes are TRBV15 and TRBJ2-5, with 7 bases identical to TRBD1. The CDR3 is made up of 12 amino acids. Germline CDR1 and CDR2: LNHNV and YYDKDF (reference sequence). V lost 9 bases and J lost 5; bases outside the gene matches: 6.

The chain combines TRBV28 with TRBJ2-7, with 10 bases fitting TRBD2. Per the germline V gene, CDR1 is MDHEN and CDR2 is SYDVKM. The CDR3 runs 13 residues. The V gene end was trimmed by 8 bases and the J gene end by 6 bases; junction bases not matched to a gene: 7. CDR3 sequence (DNA): TGTGCCAGCGCTAGCGGGAGCCGGTCCGAGCAGTACTTC. Translation: CASASGSRSEQYF.

The chain combines TRBV27 with TRBJ2-5; D is possibly TRBD1 (6 bases). V gave up 6 bases and J gave up 4 bases, with 15 bases separating them. Germline V gene data show CDR1 as MNHEY and CDR2 as SMNVEV (reference sequence). This CDR3 has 14 amino acids. The CDR3 sequence is CASRPGTTRETQYF. In nucleotides, the CDR3 is TGTGCCAGCAGGCCCGGGACAACGAGAGAGACCCAGTACTTC.

This rearrangement joins TRBV28 to TRBJ1-4; D ambiguous. CDR1 and CDR2 (germline): MDHEN, SYDVKM. The length of the CDR3 is 15 residues. Trimming cost V 3 bases and J 4 bases, with 12 bases left between them. CDR3 DNA: TGTGCCAGCAGTTTTAAAGGGAAGAGTAATGAAAAACTGTTTTTT. Its translation: CASSFKGKSNEKLFF.

The V call is TRBV13, the J call TRBJ2-5; 9 bases are a match to TRBD1. The CDR3 extends over 14 amino acids. V gave up 4 bases and J gave up 5 bases; unmatched junction bases: 5. CDR1 PRHDT and CDR2 FYEKMQ come from the germline V gene (reference sequence). The CDR3 region has the DNA TGTGCCAGCAGCTCGGACAGGGGTGGGGAGACCCAGTACTTC. Its protein is CASSSDRGGETQYF.

Concerning this clone: It is likely a read error: a sequence one base away is far more abundant. The J gene is TRBJ2-7, the V gene TRBV6-1; 11 positions match TRBD2. Germline CDR1 MNHNS, CDR2 SASEGT. The V gene end was trimmed by 4 bases and the J gene end by 0 bases; junction bases not matched to a gene: 2. This CDR3 contains 15 residues. CDR3 coding DNA: TGTGCCAGCAGTGGAGGACTAGCGGGCTCCTACGAGCAGTACTTC. Translation gives CASSGGLAGSYEQYF.

This chain uses TRBV7-9 with TRBJ2-1; D gene ambiguous. The CDR3 totals 16 residues. CDR1 is SEHNR, CDR2 FQNEAQ, per germline (reference sequence). V was clipped by 3 bases and J by 2 bases, with 14 bases between them. This CDR3 is CASSLPRVGPYNEQFF. The CDR3 nucleotides are TGTGCCAGCAGCTTGCCTAGGGTAGGGCCCTACAATGAGCAGTTCTTC.

CDR3 loop: CASSDSGYSGANVLTF. CDR3 nucleotides: TGTGCCAGCAGCGACAGTGGGTATTCTGGGGCCAACGTCCTGACTTTC. This chain links TRBV9 with TRBJ2-6; D gene unclear. The CDR3 sequence is 16 residues long. V lost 3 bases and J lost 1, with 11 bases in between. Germline CDR1 is SGDLS and CDR2 is YYNGEE.

This clone was seen a few times. V and J are TRBV18 and TRBJ2-2; D is uncertain. V was clipped by 3 bases and J by 0 bases, with 5 bases between them. The germline CDR1 and CDR2 sequences are KGHSH and LQKENI. The CDR3 loop spans 14 amino acids. CDR3 bases: TGTGCCAGCTCACCGGGGACGAACACCGGGGAGCTGTTTTTT. As protein: CASSPGTNTGELFF. The whole variable domain, remainder taken from reference TRBV18 and TRBJ2-2, is NAGVMQNPRHLVRRRGQEARLRCSPMKGHSHVYWYRQLPEEGLKFMVYLQKENIIDESGMPKERFSAEFPKEGPSILRIQQVVRGDSAAYFCASSPGTNTGELFFGEGSRLTVL.

This chain links TRBV7-9 with TRBJ2-3, with D possibly matching TRBD1 (6 bases). The CDR3 sequence is 15 residues long. Germline loops: CDR1 SEHNR, CDR2 FQNEAQ (reference sequence). The V and J ends lost 4 bases and 0 bases respectively, with 11 bases between them. The CDR3 loop is CASSSRDTSTDTQYF. CDR3 bases: TGTGCCAGCAGCTCCCGGGACACGAGCACAGATACGCAGTATTTT. The whole variable domain, remainder taken from reference TRBV7-9 and TRBJ2-3, is DTGVSQNPRHKITKRGQNVTFRCDPISEHNRLYWYRQTLGQGPEFLTYFQNEAQLEKSRLLSDRFSAERPKGSFSTLEIQRTEQGDSAMYLCASSSRDTSTDTQYFGPGTRLTVL.

The chain joins TRBV27 to TRBJ2-5, with 7 bases matching TRBD2. CDR3 size: 19 residues. V shed 4 bases and J 2 bases; nucleotides not matched to a gene: 19. Germline V lookup: CDR1 MNHEY, CDR2 SMNVEV (reference sequence). CDR3 residues: CASSSVDSRASGEQETQYF. CDR3 nucleotide sequence: TGTGCCAGCAGTTCGGTCGACTCCCGGGCTAGCGGTGAACAAGAGACCCAGTACTTC.

The J gene is TRBJ2-1, the V gene TRBV7-9; 13 nucleotides agree with TRBD2. CDR1 SEHNR and CDR2 FQNEAQ come from the germline V gene (reference sequence). The CDR3 spans 18 residues. Losses at the gene ends were 5 bases for V and 5 bases for J; bases not matched to a gene: 12. CDR3 nucleotides: TGTGCCAGCAGCCAGGGACTAGCGGGGACCCTTTTGGACAATGAGCAGTTCTTC. Translation: CASSQGLAGTLLDNEQFF.

This clone was detected only once. The rearrangement uses TRBV11-2 and TRBJ2-7; 9 bases map to TRBD1. V lost 0 bases to trimming and J lost 2 bases; unmatched junction nucleotides: 8. This CDR3 has 17 amino acids. Germline V gives CDR1 SGHAT, CDR2 FQNNGV. The DNA for the CDR3 is TGTGCCAGCAGCTTAGATTCCGGGACAGGGCAAACCTACGAGCAGTACTTC. As protein: CASSLDSGTGQTYEQYF.

CDR3 loop: CASSLFAHNEQFF. CDR3 DNA sequence: TGTGCCAGCAGTTTATTCGCTCACAATGAGCAGTTCTTC. The chain combines TRBV27 with TRBJ2-1, with D hard to call. The CDR3 has 13 amino acids. The V and J ends lost 1 base and 5 bases respectively, with 6 bases between them. CDR1 MNHEY and CDR2 SMNVEV come from the germline V gene (reference sequence).

This clone was observed once. This chain uses TRBV2 with TRBJ2-1, with D maybe TRBD2 (5 bases). Germline CDR1 SNHLY, CDR2 FYNNEI. This CDR3 is built from 12 residues. V was clipped by 9 bases and J by 10 bases, with 16 bases between them. Here the CDR3 reads CARAALDSEQFF. For the CDR3, the DNA is TGTGCCAGAGCGGCCTTAGACTCGGAGCAGTTCTTC.

The chain combines TRBV7-9 with TRBJ2-1; 11 nucleotides line up with TRBD2. CDR1 SEHNR and CDR2 FQNEAQ come from the germline V gene (reference sequence). The CDR3 runs 16 residues. J was trimmed by 5 bases and V by 3 bases; bases with no gene match: 6. The CDR3 region has the DNA TGTGCCAGCAGCTTTCCCGGACTAGCGGGTCACAATGAGCAGTTCTTC. Its translation: CASSFPGLAGHNEQFF.

This clone was observed a single time. The gene calls are TRBV4-1 and TRBJ2-7; D may correspond to TRBD1 or TRBD2 (6 bases each). CDR3 length: 14 residues. Germline V CDR1 and CDR2: MGHRA, YSYEKL. The V gene lost 0 bases and the J gene lost 4 bases, with 10 bases spanning the gap. CDR3 residues: CASSQDRGEYEQYF. Here the CDR3 DNA reads TGCGCCAGCAGCCAAGATAGGGGGGAGTACGAGCAGTACTTC.

The rearrangement joins TRBV5-1 to TRBJ2-1; 10 nucleotides agree with TRBD2. The V segment lost 2 bases and the J segment 15 bases; nucleotides outside the gene matches: 5. CDR1 and CDR2 (germline): SGHRS, YFSETQ. CDR3 length: 12 amino acids. CDR3 protein: CASSLTSGEAFF. CDR3 DNA sequence: TGCGCCAGCAGCTTAACTAGCGGGGAGGCGTTCTTC.

The chain uses TRBV28 and TRBJ2-7, with 9 positions matching TRBD2. V gave up 3 bases and J gave up 5 bases; unmatched junction bases: 2. CDR1 is MDHEN and CDR2 is SYDVKM in the germline V gene. The CDR3 totals 13 residues. The CDR3, as DNA: TGTGCCAGCAGTTTCGGCGGGAGGGACGAGCAGTACTTC. Amino acid sequence: CASSFGGRDEQYF.

On this clone itself: The sample has other DNA sequences that encode this CDR3 too. The chain carries TRBV30 and TRBJ2-7; 7 nucleotides agree with TRBD1. V lost 2 bases and J lost 3; bases outside the gene matches: 1. This CDR3 spans 12 amino acids. Germline-derived CDR1 and CDR2 are GTSNPN and SVGIG (reference sequence). CDR3 in DNA: TGTGCCTGGAGTTCAGGGGGCTACGAGCAGTACTTC. Amino acid sequence: CAWSSGGYEQYF. The variable domain in full, completed from reference TRBV30 and TRBJ2-7, reads SQTIHQWPATLVQPVGSPLSLECTVEGTSNPNLYWYRQAAGRGLQLLFYSVGIGQISSEVPQNLSASRPQDRQFILSSKKLLLSDSGFYLCAWSSGGYEQYFGPGTRLTVT.

The chain carries TRBV28 and TRBJ2-7; TRBD1 matches 9 bases. CDR1 is MDHEN, CDR2 SYDVKM, per germline. The CDR3 totals 17 residues. J was trimmed by 4 bases and V by 6 bases; bases with no gene match: 16. The CDR3 is CASSYQTTGGGFYEQYF. In nucleotides, the CDR3 is TGTGCCAGCAGCTATCAGACCACAGGGGGCGGCTTTTACGAGCAGTACTTC. Drawing the rest from reference TRBV28 and TRBJ2-7, the complete variable domain is DVKVTQSSRYLVKRTGEKVFLECVQDMDHENMFWYRQDPGLGLRLIYFSYDVKMKEKGDIPEGYSVSREKKERFSLILESASTNQTSMYLCASSYQTTGGGFYEQYFGPGTRLTVT.

The chain is built from TRBV4-1 and TRBJ1-1; the D is unclear. V gave up 1 base and J gave up 4 bases, with 13 bases separating them. This CDR3 is 15 amino acids long. CDR1 MGHRA and CDR2 YSYEKL come from the germline V gene. CDR3 nucleotide sequence: TGCGCCAGCAGCCAAGTGAAGGGCGTTGGCACTGAAGCTTTCTTT. It codes for CASSQVKGVGTEAFF.

The chain's CDR3 is CASRRQGLHEQFF. CDR3 nucleotide sequence: TGTGCCAGCAGACGACAGGGTCTGCATGAGCAGTTCTTC. V gene TRBV2 combines with J gene TRBJ2-1; 7 bases map to TRBD1. This CDR3 spans 13 amino acids. CDR1 is SNHLY and CDR2 is FYNNEI in the germline V gene. Losses at the gene ends were 6 bases for V and 8 bases for J; bases not matched to a gene: 7.

The rearrangement uses TRBV5-1 and TRBJ2-7, with TRBD1 matching over 7 bases. CDR3 length: 13 amino acids. V shed 2 bases and J 5 bases; nucleotides not matched to a gene: 4. Per the germline V gene, CDR1 is SGHRS and CDR2 is YFSETQ. CDR3 protein: CASSFRQGNEQYF. The CDR3 DNA reads TGCGCCAGCAGCTTCCGACAGGGCAACGAGCAGTACTTC.

The chain recombines TRBV18 with TRBJ1-5; 7 bases are shared with TRBD1. Trimming at V came to 3 bases and at J to 1 base, leaving 6 bases not matched to a gene. This CDR3 spans 16 amino acids. The germline V gene has CDR1 KGHSH and CDR2 LQKENI. The CDR3 reads CASSPTGIGSNQPQHF. CDR3 in DNA: TGTGCCAGCTCACCGACAGGGATTGGAAGCAATCAGCCCCAGCATTTT.

The genes are TRBV10-3 and TRBJ2-7, with 9 positions matching TRBD2. The CDR3 runs to 15 residues. Germline V gives CDR1 ENHRY, CDR2 SYGVKD. V gave up 7 bases and J gave up 4 bases; unmatched junction bases: 11. The CDR3 DNA reads TGTGCCATCACCGGCGGGCTAGCGGGACATTACGAGCAGTACTTC. As protein: CAITGGLAGHYEQYF.